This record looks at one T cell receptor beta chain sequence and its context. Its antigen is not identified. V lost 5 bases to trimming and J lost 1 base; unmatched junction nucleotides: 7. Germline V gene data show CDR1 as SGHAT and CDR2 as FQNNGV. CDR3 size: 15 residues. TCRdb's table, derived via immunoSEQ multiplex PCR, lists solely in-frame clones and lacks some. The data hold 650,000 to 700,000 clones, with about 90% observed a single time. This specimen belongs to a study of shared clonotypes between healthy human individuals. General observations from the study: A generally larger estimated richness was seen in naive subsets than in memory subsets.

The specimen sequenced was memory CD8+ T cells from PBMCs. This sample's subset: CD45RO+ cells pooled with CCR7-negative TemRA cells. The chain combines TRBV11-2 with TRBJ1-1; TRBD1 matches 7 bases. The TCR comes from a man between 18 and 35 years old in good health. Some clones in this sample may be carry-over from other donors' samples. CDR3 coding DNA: TGTGCCAGCAGCGCACAACAGGGGAGGAACACTGAAGCTTTCTTT. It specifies CASSAQQGRNTEAFF.